Below are 27 T cell receptor beta chains sequenced from a single sample in a study of T cell responses to AZD1222 COVID-19 vaccine. Assay: immunoSEQ multiplex PCR; the TCRdb copy retains only in-frame clones and omits some. The sample has some 150,000 clones, about 92% seen once. This specimen consisted of peripheral blood, obtained 28 days after the second AZD1222 dose. These TCRs come from an adult who received the AZD1222 COVID-19 vaccine.

This clone was detected only once. CDR3: CASSLPENTEAFF. DNA of the CDR3: TGCGCCAGCAGCTTGCCAGAGAACACTGAAGCTTTCTTT. J is TRBJ1-1 and V is TRBV5-1, with D unresolved. Deletions cut 1 base from V and 1 base from J, with 5 bases between. Germline CDR1 reads SGHRS; CDR2 reads YFSETQ. The CDR3 length is 13 residues.

This chain uses TRBV6-5 with TRBJ1-5, with D uncertain. The CDR3 loop spans 12 amino acids. CDR1 and CDR2 (germline): MNHEY, SVGAGI. V shed 4 bases and J shed 4 bases, with 5 bases lying between them. Here the CDR3 reads CASSSGNQPQHF. The CDR3 coding sequence is TGTGCCAGCAGTTCAGGAAATCAGCCCCAGCATTTT.

This chain connects TRBV7-9 to TRBJ2-2, with 8 bases lining up with TRBD2. The J segment lost 0 bases and the V segment lost 5 bases, leaving 2 bases of the junction unmatched. The CDR3 totals 15 residues. The germline V gene has CDR1 SEHNR and CDR2 FQNEAQ (reference sequence). CDR3 in amino acids: CASSKRESNTGELFF. CDR3 nucleotide sequence: TGTGCCAGCAGCAAGCGGGAGTCGAACACCGGGGAGCTGTTTTTT.

This clone appeared a single time. V and J are TRBV6-2 or TRBV6-3 and TRBJ1-5; 7 bases match TRBD1. The CDR3 has 14 amino acids. The trim removed 8 bases at V and 4 bases at J, leaving 8 bases unmatched. Germline CDR1 and CDR2: MNHEY and SVGEGT. CDR3 protein: CASGRDSMNQPQHF. DNA for the CDR3: TGTGCCAGCGGCCGGGACAGCATGAATCAGCCCCAGCATTTT.

The chain recombines TRBV27 with TRBJ1-2; D is unclear. The CDR3 covers 13 residues. With 3 bases removed from V and 8 bases from J, the gap between germline ends came to 13 bases. CDR1 is MNHEY, CDR2 SMNVEV, per germline (reference sequence). The CDR3 is CASSFRGGSGYTF. As DNA, the CDR3 is TGTGCCAGCAGTTTTCGGGGAGGGAGCGGCTACACCTTC.

CDR3 amino acids: CASSETGGAGGELFF. The CDR3 nucleotides are TGTGCCAGCAGTGAGACAGGGGGCGCGGGCGGGGAGCTGTTTTTT. This rearrangement joins TRBV6-4 to TRBJ2-2; 10 nucleotides align to TRBD1. CDR1 MRHNA and CDR2 SNTAGT come from the germline V gene. This CDR3 comprises 15 residues. V was pared by 3 bases and J by 7 bases, with 5 bases of the junction left unmatched.

DNA for the CDR3: TGTGCCAGCAGCCCAAATGTCGGGGGCGCTGGAGGCTACACCTTC. Translated: CASSPNVGGAGGYTF. V and J are TRBV11-2 and TRBJ1-2; tentatively, D is TRBD1 (6 bases). The CDR3 is made up of 15 amino acids. Per germline, CDR1 SGHAT and CDR2 FQNNGV. V lost 5 bases, J lost 8 bases, and 21 bases lay in between.

This clone was recorded a few times. The chain combines TRBV5-8 with TRBJ1-4; D is possibly TRBD1 (5 bases). The CDR3 spans 13 residues. Deletions cut 2 bases from V and 7 bases from J, with 9 bases between. Germline CDR1 SGHTS, CDR2 YDEGEE. The CDR3 DNA follows: TGTGCCAGCAGCTTCCGGGGGGTTGAAAAACTGTTTTTT. This gives the protein CASSFRGVEKLFF.

This clone came up a few times. The chain joins TRBV7-9 to TRBJ1-3; no clear D gene. V was pared by 2 bases and J by 1 base, with 9 bases between. Germline CDR1 SEHNR, CDR2 FQNEAQ (reference sequence). The CDR3 runs to 15 residues. CDR3 sequence reads: CASSLRSSSGNTIYF. CDR3 in DNA: TGTGCCAGCAGCTTAAGGTCATCATCTGGAAACACCATATATTTT.

This chain links TRBV29-1 with TRBJ1-1; D perhaps matches TRBD1 (5 bases). CDR3 length: 14 amino acids. Germline V gene data show CDR1 as SQVTM and CDR2 as ANQGSEA. V was shortened by 1 base and J by 0 bases, with 9 bases between the two germline ends. The CDR3: CSVEGAGLNTEAFF. For the CDR3, the DNA is TGCAGCGTTGAAGGTGCAGGGCTGAACACTGAAGCTTTCTTT.

This clone was seen a single time. The V and J genes are TRBV11-1 and TRBJ2-7, with 13 bases fitting TRBD2. V trimming: 5 bases; J trimming: 4 bases; junction bases outside the gene matches: 8. The germline gives CDR1 SGHAT, CDR2 FQDESV (reference sequence). CDR3 size: 16 residues. The CDR3 sequence: CASSLPGLAGEYEQYF. CDR3 nucleotides: TGTGCCAGCAGCCTCCCTGGACTAGCGGGGGAATACGAGCAGTACTTC.

This rearrangement joins TRBV25-1 to TRBJ2-5, with D perhaps matching TRBD2 (6 bases). The CDR3 length is 15 residues. The V end was cut by 4 bases, the J end by 2 bases, with 14 bases between. Germline V gene data show CDR1 as MGHDK and CDR2 as SYGVNS. The CDR3 nucleotides read TGTGCCAGCAGTGTTAAGACTAGTGGGCAAGAGACCCAGTACTTC. Translated, it gives CASSVKTSGQETQYF.

This chain links TRBV28 with TRBJ2-3; 10 nucleotides agree with TRBD2. Germline V CDR1 and CDR2: MDHEN, SYDVKM. The CDR3 is 16 amino acids. V gave up 7 bases and J gave up 4 bases; unmatched junction bases: 11. CDR3 sequence reads: CASTVELAGVADTQYF. The CDR3 DNA follows: TGTGCCAGCACAGTAGAGCTAGCGGGAGTTGCAGATACGCAGTATTTT.

The V and J genes are TRBV6-6 and TRBJ2-7, with TRBD1 identical over 10 bases. V dropped 2 bases and J dropped 5; count of bases not matched to a gene: 3. The CDR3 length is 14 residues. Germline lookup yields CDR1 MNHNY and CDR2 SVGAGI (reference sequence). CDR3 residues: CASSYRDRGHEQYF. The CDR3 nucleotides are TGTGCCAGCAGTTACCGGGACAGGGGCCACGAGCAGTACTTC.

The rearrangement joins TRBV3-1 (or the pseudogene TRBV3-2) to TRBJ2-7; D gene uncertain. V was clipped by 4 bases and J by 1 base, with 5 bases between them. The length of the CDR3 is 12 residues. In germline, CDR1 is LGHDT, CDR2 YNNKEL (reference sequence). The CDR3 protein is CASSPPSYEQYF. Here the CDR3 DNA reads TGTGCCAGCAGCCCTCCTTCCTACGAGCAGTACTTC.

This chain connects TRBV6-4 to TRBJ1-1, with a tentative D call TRBD1 (5 bases). V lost 3 bases, J lost 2 bases, and 7 bases lay in between. The CDR3 is 13 amino acids. Germline V gene sequence: CDR1 MRHNA, CDR2 SNTAGT. The CDR3 sequence is CASSEQDNTEAFF. CDR3 DNA: TGTGCCAGCAGTGAACAGGATAACACTGAAGCTTTCTTT.

V is TRBV5-1 and J is TRBJ2-7, with 7 nucleotides matching TRBD2. V lost 4 bases, J lost 4 bases, and 8 bases stayed unmatched. CDR3 length: 14 residues. Per the germline V gene, CDR1 is SGHRS and CDR2 is YFSETQ. CDR3 loop: CASSTSGALYEQYF. The CDR3 nucleotides read TGCGCCAGCAGCACAAGCGGGGCTCTTTACGAGCAGTACTTC. Together with reference TRBV5-1 and TRBJ2-7, the CDR3 gives the full variable domain: KAGVTQTPRYLIKTRGQQVTLSCSPISGHRSVSWYQQTPGQGLQFLFEYFSETQRNKGNFPGRFSGRQFSNSRSEMNVSTLELGDSALYLCASSTSGALYEQYFGPGTRLTVT.

The chain has TRBV4-1 and TRBJ1-1; no firm D call. Trimming stripped 0 bases from V and 3 bases from J, with 11 bases between. Germline CDR1 reads MGHRA; CDR2 reads YSYEKL. The CDR3 has 15 residues. CDR3 sequence: CASSQDLGMYTEAFF. CDR3 coding DNA: TGCGCCAGCAGCCAAGATTTGGGGATGTACACTGAAGCTTTCTTT.

This clone was detected once. This chain joins TRBV7-9 and TRBJ2-3, with 9 bases fitting TRBD2. The V gene's germline CDR1 is SEHNR and CDR2 FQNEAQ (reference sequence). CDR3 length equals 17 residues. V gave up 6 bases and J gave up 0 bases; unmatched junction bases: 10. CDR3 DNA: TGTGCCAGCAGACCCCCGGGACTAGCAAAGAGCACAGATACGCAGTATTTT. It translates to CASRPPGLAKSTDTQYF.

V and J are TRBV15 and TRBJ1-1, with no clear D. Germline lookup yields CDR1 LNHNV and CDR2 YYDKDF (reference sequence). Trimming took 1 base from V and 0 from J, leaving 6 bases between them. The CDR3 consists of 14 residues. The chain's CDR3 is CATSRGRLNTEAFF. The CDR3 DNA reads as TGTGCCACCAGCAGAGGCAGATTGAACACTGAAGCTTTCTTT.

This chain joins TRBV7-2 and TRBJ1-1; D is possibly TRBD1 (6 bases). Looked up from germline, CDR1 is SGHTA and CDR2 is FQGNSA. Trimming cost V 5 bases and J 1 base, with 17 bases left between them. This CDR3 region has 16 residues. For the CDR3, the DNA is TGTGCCAGCAGCCGTCGTTCAGGGGCAGCGAACACTGAAGCTTTCTTT. Protein sequence: CASSRRSGAANTEAFF.

The chain links TRBV24-1 to TRBJ2-1, with no clear D. Trimming cost V 5 bases and J 3 bases, with 7 bases left between them. This CDR3 is built from 13 residues. The germline CDR1 and CDR2 sequences are KGHDR and SFDVKD. The CDR3 loop reads CATSVTSYNEQFF. The CDR3 DNA reads as TGTGCCACCAGTGTCACCAGCTACAATGAGCAGTTCTTC.

This sequence joins TRBV28 and TRBJ1-2; TRBD1 might be the D (5 bases). The CDR3 consists of 17 residues. Germline V gene data show CDR1 as MDHEN and CDR2 as SYDVKM. The V end was cut by 5 bases, the J end by 0 bases, with 19 bases between. The DNA of the CDR3 is TGTGCCAGCAGTGGGTGGACAACCAAATTGCCTAACTATGGCTACACCTTC. Its protein product is CASSGWTTKLPNYGYTF.

The chain carries TRBV10-3 and TRBJ1-2, with 7 bases lining up with TRBD1. CDR1 is ENHRY and CDR2 is SYGVKD in the germline V gene. Germline trimming cut 0 bases from V and 7 bases from J; bases unmatched to any gene: 20. There are 19 residues in the CDR3. This CDR3 is CAISESIHKTGKDARGYTF. Written as DNA, the CDR3 is TGTGCCATCAGTGAGTCGATCCACAAGACAGGGAAGGACGCTCGTGGCTACACCTTC.

V is TRBV30 and J is TRBJ1-1, with D possibly TRBD1 on 6 matching bases. The CDR3 contains 11 residues. Per the germline V gene, CDR1 is GTSNPN and CDR2 is SVGIG (reference sequence). The V end was cut by 5 bases, the J end by 4 bases, with 8 bases between. The CDR3 reads CAWAGVTEAFF. In DNA form, the CDR3 reads TGTGCCTGGGCAGGGGTCACTGAAGCTTTCTTT.

In this sample, this clone turned up once. V and J are TRBV19 and TRBJ1-2; no reliable D call. V gave up 3 bases and J gave up 6 bases, with 14 bases separating them. CDR3 length: 14 residues. From germline, CDR1 is LNHDA and CDR2 SQIVND (reference sequence). The CDR3 bases are TGTGCCAGTAGTATTCTCGACCTTTGGGATGGCTACACCTTC. Its protein product is CASSILDLWDGYTF.

The chain links TRBV4-1 to TRBJ1-1; a weak D match, TRBD1 (5 bases). Germline CDR1 MGHRA, CDR2 YSYEKL. The CDR3 loop spans 16 amino acids. Trimming shortened V by 5 bases and J by 2 bases, and 18 bases separated the two germline ends. The CDR3 DNA reads as TGCGCCAGCAGCGCACAGGTGGGGGGTTTAAACACTGAAGCTTTCTTT. This codes for CASSAQVGGLNTEAFF.